These T cell receptor beta chains were read from a single sample in a study of blood T cells in healthy people across ages. TCRdb called the 5' RACE reads again in MiXCR, with one record for every CDR3 protein. The table has 650,000 to 1,000,000 distinct CDR3 sequences, 35% to 60% seen once. The specimen sequenced was blood. These receptors were obtained from an elderly man in good health. Both conserved end residues are part of each CDR3. The order of the fields is J gene, clone size, V gene, D gene, CDR3 DNA, CDR3 protein. D genes are given only for firm matches. For some rows the clone size is stated as once, few or many, or as a class when expanded; others skip it.

J gene: TRBJ1-4
clone size: few
V gene: TRBV29-1
D gene: .
CDR3 DNA: TGCAGCGCCGGACAGACAACTAATGAAAAACTGTTTTTT
CDR3 protein: CSAGQTTNEKLFF

J gene: TRBJ1-1
clone size: .
V gene: TRBV15
D gene: .
CDR3 DNA: TGTGCCACCAGGGATTCGACCTTGGACGGGACTGAAGCTTTCTTT
CDR3 protein: CATRDSTLDGTEAFF

J gene: TRBJ2-5
clone size: many
V gene: TRBV10-3
D gene: TRBD1
CDR3 DNA: TGTGCCATCAGCTATGGGACAGAGCAAGAGACCCAGTACTTC
CDR3 protein: CAISYGTEQETQYF

J gene: TRBJ2-7
clone size: .
V gene: TRBV27
D gene: TRBD1
CDR3 DNA: TGTGCCAGCAAAACACAAGGGACAGGGGGGACCTACGAGCAGTACTTC
CDR3 protein: CASKTQGTGGTYEQYF

J gene: TRBJ2-3
clone size: .
V gene: TRBV9
D gene: TRBD2
CDR3 DNA: TGTGCCAGCAGCCAATTAGCGGGAGCGGCAGATACGCAGTATTTT
CDR3 protein: CASSQLAGAADTQYF

J gene: TRBJ2-7
clone size: .
V gene: TRBV7-3
D gene: .
CDR3 DNA: TGTGCCAGCAGCCTAACAGGGTGGGGAAATGAGCAGTACTTC
CDR3 protein: CASSLTGWGNEQYF

J gene: TRBJ2-7
clone size: .
V gene: TRBV20-1
D gene: .
CDR3 DNA: TGCAGTGCCTTGGACAGCTCCTACGAGCAGTACTTC
CDR3 protein: CSALDSSYEQYF

J gene: TRBJ2-7
clone size: many
V gene: TRBV3-1
D gene: TRBD1
CDR3 DNA: TGTGCCAGCACCCCGTCGAGGGGGCACGAGCAGTACTTC
CDR3 protein: CASTPSRGHEQYF

J gene: TRBJ1-6
clone size: few
V gene: TRBV28
D gene: .
CDR3 DNA: TGTGCCACCTCTCCTGGCGGGTCCTATAATTCACCCCTCCACTTT
CDR3 protein: CATSPGGSYNSPLHF

J gene: TRBJ1-2
clone size: .
V gene: TRBV5-1
D gene: .
CDR3 DNA: TGCGCCAGCAGCTTGGGACAGCGAGACTTGGGCTACACCTTC
CDR3 protein: CASSLGQRDLGYTF

J gene: TRBJ2-7
clone size: .
V gene: TRBV7-8
D gene: .
CDR3 DNA: TGTGCCAGCAACTTAGTCCGGGTGCGCTCCTACGAGCAGTACTTC
CDR3 protein: CASNLVRVRSYEQYF

J gene: TRBJ2-5
clone size: once
V gene: TRBV18
D gene: .
CDR3 DNA: TGTGCCAGCTCCAATAACGCAGAGAGAGAGCAGTACTTC
CDR3 protein: CASSNNAEREQYF

J gene: TRBJ2-7
clone size: few
V gene: TRBV24-1
D gene: TRBD2
CDR3 DNA: TGTGCCACCAGTGATGGGGGGACTAGCGGGACAGAATACGAGCAGTACTTC
CDR3 protein: CATSDGGTSGTEYEQYF

J gene: TRBJ2-7
clone size: .
V gene: TRBV10-3
D gene: TRBD2
CDR3 DNA: TGTGCCACCTTAGCGGGAGGGTTATACAATGAGCAGTACTTC
CDR3 protein: CATLAGGLYNEQYF

J gene: TRBJ1-6
clone size: few
V gene: TRBV27
D gene: .
CDR3 DNA: TGTGCCAGCAGTTCCATCCCAGGCGAATCACCCCTCCACTTT
CDR3 protein: CASSSIPGESPLHF

J gene: TRBJ2-1
clone size: .
V gene: TRBV5-1
D gene: TRBD1
CDR3 DNA: TGCGCCAGCGTCCTTGGGACAGGGAGCGATGAGCAGTTCTTC
CDR3 protein: CASVLGTGSDEQFF

J gene: TRBJ2-2
clone size: .
V gene: TRBV4-3
D gene: TRBD2
CDR3 DNA: TGCGCCAGCAGCCAAATCCCCCCGGGGGGGGCGAACACCGGGGAGCTGTTTTTT
CDR3 protein: CASSQIPPGGANTGELFF

J gene: TRBJ1-1
clone size: .
V gene: TRBV4-2
D gene: .
CDR3 DNA: TGTGCCAGCAGCGTGTTTTCCACTGAAGCTTTCTTT
CDR3 protein: CASSVFSTEAFF

J gene: TRBJ2-7
clone size: few
V gene: TRBV28
D gene: .
CDR3 DNA: TGTGCCAGCAGCAACGAAGGTGTGCAGGGGATCAACGAGCAGTACTTC
CDR3 protein: CASSNEGVQGINEQYF

J gene: TRBJ1-4
clone size: few
V gene: TRBV29-1
D gene: .
CDR3 DNA: TGCAGCGTTGTTACAGGGCGGTATGAAAAACTGTTTTTT
CDR3 protein: CSVVTGRYEKLFF

J gene: TRBJ2-3
clone size: few
V gene: TRBV7-2
D gene: .
CDR3 DNA: TGTGCCAGCAGCCGCCCGGGAAGCGGGTCCGGGGATACGCAGTATTTT
CDR3 protein: CASSRPGSGSGDTQYF

J gene: TRBJ2-3
clone size: many
V gene: TRBV4-2
D gene: .
CDR3 DNA: TGTGCCAGCAGTTTAAGCGGAGCGGCCAGCACAGATACGCAGTATTTT
CDR3 protein: CASSLSGAASTDTQYF

J gene: TRBJ1-4
clone size: .
V gene: TRBV12-3/TRBV12-4
D gene: .
CDR3 DNA: TGTGCCAGCAGCCCATCAGGGATAGGCACTAATGAAAAACTGTTTTTT
CDR3 protein: CASSPSGIGTNEKLFF

J gene: TRBJ2-1
clone size: many
V gene: TRBV12-3/TRBV12-4
D gene: .
CDR3 DNA: TGTGCCAGCAGTTCTAGCGTAAGTGAGCAGTTCTTC
CDR3 protein: CASSSSVSEQFF

J gene: TRBJ2-7
clone size: .
V gene: TRBV12-3/TRBV12-4
D gene: .
CDR3 DNA: TGTGCCAGCAGTGTTCAACGGTACGAGCAGTACTTC
CDR3 protein: CASSVQRYEQYF